The clone carrying this T cell receptor (beta chain) appeared many times. The antigen is unknown. CDR3 length: 15 residues. Germline assignment: CDR1 SGDLS and CDR2 YYNGEE. V lost 3 bases and J 2 bases, leaving 11 bases between the germline ends. The data derive from a study of Graves' ophthalmopathy and Graves' hyperthyroidism. Across the whole study: Peripheral blood samples were taken at initial diagnosis, before any treatment.

General study findings and limits: The majority of expanded thyroid clonotypes above 0.001 frequency also occurred in blood.

Scientists amplified the TCR beta CDR3 regions from RNA transcripts. The first-round RT-PCR employed HTBI primers together with the Qiagen OneStep RT-PCR kit. A multiplex PCR was then performed as the second round. TCRdb itself ran the multiplex PCR reads through MiXCR, one entry per CDR3 protein. Altogether approximately 640,000 distinct CDR3 sequences are present, just over 40% being singletons, with the ten largest covering 2.5% to 3.5%. The sample was peripheral blood. The chain has TRBV9 and TRBJ2-2, with D uncertain. This clonotype originated in an adult man with Graves' ophthalmopathy. The CDR3 loop reads CASSGHTYNTGELFF. The CDR3 DNA is TGTGCCAGCAGCGGACACACATACAACACCGGGGAGCTGTTTTTT.